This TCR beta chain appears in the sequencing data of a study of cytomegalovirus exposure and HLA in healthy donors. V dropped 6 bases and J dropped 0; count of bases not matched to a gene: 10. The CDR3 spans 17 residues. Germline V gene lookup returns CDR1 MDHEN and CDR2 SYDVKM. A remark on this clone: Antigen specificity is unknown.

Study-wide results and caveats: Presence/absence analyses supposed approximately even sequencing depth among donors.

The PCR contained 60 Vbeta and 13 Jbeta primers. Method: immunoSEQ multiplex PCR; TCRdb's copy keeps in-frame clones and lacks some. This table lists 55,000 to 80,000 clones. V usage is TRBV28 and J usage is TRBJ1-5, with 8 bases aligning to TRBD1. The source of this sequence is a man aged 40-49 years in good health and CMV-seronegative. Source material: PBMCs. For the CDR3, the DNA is TGTGCCAGCAGAACCGGGACAGGAATTTATAGCAATCAGCCCCAGCATTTT. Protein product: CASRTGTGIYSNQPQHF.